Listed below are T cell receptor beta chains from one sample, sequenced in a study of T cell responses to AZD1222 COVID-19 vaccine. Clones were read by immunoSEQ multiplex PCR, and TCRdb kept only the in-frame ones, dropping some. Among 130,000 or so clones listed, 65% to 90% were seen once. Sequencing used peripheral blood, obtained 28 days after the second dose of the MenACWY control vaccine. The receptors come from an adult who received the MenACWY meningococcal vaccine as a control. The CDR3 runs from the conserved cysteine through the conserved F or W. D genes are given only for firm matches. Not every row has a clone size; where given, it reads once, few, many or a size class.

clone_size: NA; d_call: NA; v_call: TRBV24-1; j_call: TRBJ2-7; cdr3_nt: TGTGCCACCAGTGATTTAACCTTAACAGGGCTGAGCTCCTACGAGCAGTACTTC; cdr3_aa: CATSDLTLTGLSSYEQYF
clone_size: NA; d_call: NA; v_call: TRBV11-2; j_call: TRBJ2-7; cdr3_nt: TGTGCCAGCAGCTTAGACGGGGGGCCCACCTACGAGCAGTACTTC; cdr3_aa: CASSLDGGPTYEQYF
clone_size: NA; d_call: NA; v_call: TRBV19; j_call: TRBJ2-3; cdr3_nt: TGTGCCAGTAGAACCAGGACCCACACAGATACGCAGTATTTT; cdr3_aa: CASRTRTHTDTQYF
clone_size: once; d_call: NA; v_call: TRBV9; j_call: TRBJ2-1; cdr3_nt: TGTGCCAGCAGCGGGGGGACCTTAGGGGACAATGAGCAGTTCTTC; cdr3_aa: CASSGGTLGDNEQFF
clone_size: NA; d_call: TRBD1; v_call: TRBV5-6; j_call: TRBJ1-2; cdr3_nt: TGTGCCAGCAGCTTAAGGACAGGGGCTTTTGGCTACACCTTC; cdr3_aa: CASSLRTGAFGYTF
clone_size: NA; d_call: NA; v_call: TRBV5-5; j_call: TRBJ1-3; cdr3_nt: TGTGCCAGCAGCTTCTCAGGGGTCGCTGGAAACACCATATATTTT; cdr3_aa: CASSFSGVAGNTIYF
clone_size: NA; d_call: TRBD1; v_call: TRBV5-1; j_call: TRBJ1-6; cdr3_nt: TGCGCCAGCAGCTCGGACAGGGGGTATAATTCACCCCTCCACTTT; cdr3_aa: CASSSDRGYNSPLHF
clone_size: NA; d_call: TRBD1; v_call: TRBV18; j_call: TRBJ2-7; cdr3_nt: TGTGCCAGCTCACCACCACTGGGACAGGGTCCCGAGCAGTACTTC; cdr3_aa: CASSPPLGQGPEQYF
clone_size: NA; d_call: TRBD2; v_call: TRBV29-1; j_call: TRBJ2-1; cdr3_nt: TGCAGCGTTGAAATTGGGCTAGCGGGAGTTAATGAGCAGTTCTTC; cdr3_aa: CSVEIGLAGVNEQFF
clone_size: NA; d_call: TRBD1; v_call: TRBV19; j_call: TRBJ1-4; cdr3_nt: TGTGCCAGCAATCCGGGACAGCCTAATGAAAAACTGTTTTTT; cdr3_aa: CASNPGQPNEKLFF
clone_size: NA; d_call: NA; v_call: TRBV7-8; j_call: TRBJ2-1; cdr3_nt: TGTGCCAGCAGCTTAATCCAGGGCGCTGAGCAGTTCTTC; cdr3_aa: CASSLIQGAEQFF
clone_size: NA; d_call: TRBD2; v_call: TRBV6-6; j_call: TRBJ2-2; cdr3_nt: TGTGCCAGCAGCTCCCTGGGGGGGGTCGGCACCGGGGAGCTGTTTTTT; cdr3_aa: CASSSLGGVGTGELFF
clone_size: NA; d_call: NA; v_call: TRBV21-1; j_call: TRBJ2-7; cdr3_nt: TGTGCCAGCAGCAAGCGAGGGACAGGGAGCTCCTACGAGCAGTACTTC; cdr3_aa: CASSKRGTGSSYEQYF
clone_size: NA; d_call: NA; v_call: TRBV5-8; j_call: TRBJ2-6; cdr3_nt: TGTGCCAGCAGCTCCGGCAGGGGGGGCTCTGGGGCCAACGTCCTGACTTTC; cdr3_aa: CASSSGRGGSGANVLTF
clone_size: NA; d_call: TRBD2; v_call: TRBV7-2; j_call: TRBJ2-7; cdr3_nt: TGTGCCAGCAGCTTAGTGTCGACTAGCGGCGCCTACGAGCAGTACTTC; cdr3_aa: CASSLVSTSGAYEQYF
clone_size: few; d_call: NA; v_call: TRBV2; j_call: TRBJ1-4; cdr3_nt: TGTGCCAGCAGCCTTTTGGGAAATGAAAAACTGTTTTTT; cdr3_aa: CASSLLGNEKLFF
clone_size: NA; d_call: NA; v_call: TRBV19; j_call: TRBJ1-6; cdr3_nt: TGTGCCAGTAGTCGAGGAGTAGAATCACCCCTCCACTTT; cdr3_aa: CASSRGVESPLHF
clone_size: NA; d_call: TRBD1; v_call: TRBV11-2; j_call: TRBJ1-2; cdr3_nt: TGTGCCAGCAGCTATTATACCTTAATGGGACAGGGGGTTAACTATGGCTACACCTTC; cdr3_aa: CASSYYTLMGQGVNYGYTF
clone_size: NA; d_call: TRBD1; v_call: TRBV18; j_call: TRBJ1-1; cdr3_nt: TGTGCCAGCTCACTATCACAGGGGGCGAACACTGAAGCTTTCTTT; cdr3_aa: CASSLSQGANTEAFF
clone_size: NA; d_call: NA; v_call: TRBV5-1; j_call: TRBJ1-1; cdr3_nt: TGCGCCAGCAGCTTGATGGCAGTAAACACTGAAGCTTTCTTT; cdr3_aa: CASSLMAVNTEAFF
clone_size: NA; d_call: TRBD2; v_call: TRBV6-5; j_call: TRBJ2-2; cdr3_nt: TGTGCCAGCAGGGGACTAGCGGGGGAGCTGTTTTTT; cdr3_aa: CASRGLAGELFF
clone_size: NA; d_call: TRBD2; v_call: TRBV29-1; j_call: TRBJ2-1; cdr3_nt: TGCAGCGTGGGGAAAAGGCTAGCGGGAGCGAATGAGCAGTTCTTC; cdr3_aa: CSVGKRLAGANEQFF
clone_size: NA; d_call: TRBD1; v_call: TRBV3-1/TRBV3-2; j_call: TRBJ1-2; cdr3_nt: TGTGCCAGCAGCCAAGTCCAGACAGGGGGAGGGTACACCTTC; cdr3_aa: CASSQVQTGGGYTF
clone_size: once; d_call: NA; v_call: TRBV6-2/TRBV6-3; j_call: TRBJ1-5; cdr3_nt: TGTGCCAGCAGTTACTCGATGGGTGGAGGGACCGATCAGCCCCAGCATTTT; cdr3_aa: CASSYSMGGGTDQPQHF